This T cell receptor (beta chain) is drawn from a study of T cells in Graves' hyperthyroidism and ophthalmopathy. About the study: Specimen type is peripheral blood, collected at initial diagnosis prior to any treatment.

In its sample, this clonotype was seen a few times. The antigen is undetermined. TCR beta CDR3 region amplification was performed from RNA transcripts. An initial round of RT-PCR targeting the TCR CDR3 relied on the HTBI primer set. MiXCR, run by TCRdb on the multiplex PCR reads, gives a single entry per CDR3 protein. The sample includes hundreds of thousands of distinct CDR3 sequences, just under 20% of them seen just once. General study findings and limits: Through a model of 13 V-J features, ophthalmopathy was separated from stable hyperthyroidism.

Source material: blood. The sequence derives from a middle-aged man with Graves' ophthalmopathy.

Here the CDR3 DNA reads TGTGCCAGCAGAGGGACAACTAATAATTCACCCCTCCACTTT. Amino acids: CASRGTTNNSPLHF. The chain recombines TRBV12-3 or TRBV12-4 with TRBJ1-6, with TRBD1 as a possible D gene (6 bases). This CDR3 is built from 14 residues. The V and J ends lost 6 bases and 5 bases respectively, with 11 bases between them.